This T cell receptor beta chain was sequenced during a study of T cell responses to AZD1222 COVID-19 vaccine. Trimming removed 5 bases at V and 7 bases at J, with 17 bases between. This CDR3 contains 14 residues. The germline V gene has CDR1 SGHTA and CDR2 FQGTGA. Some clones are missing from TCRdb's copy, which holds only in-frame ones; the method was immunoSEQ multiplex PCR. The top ten clones hold roughly 1.5% of a sample with about 120,000 clones, about 91% of them seen once. Remarks on this clone: Its specificity is unknown.

Regarding the study as a whole: When two AZD1222 doses had been given, Spike-specific TCR breadth and depth rose. Regions 160-218 and 743-854 dominated among vaccine-associated CD4 TCRs spanning spike. Clonal diversity was possibly underestimated, and the donors were mostly white British, with more females.

It was second doses at about 4 or about 12 weeks that were pooled. This sample comprised peripheral blood, obtained 28 days after the second AZD1222 dose. The chain has TRBV7-3 and TRBJ2-5; D is possibly TRBD2 (5 bases). The TCR sequence derives from an adult who received the AZD1222 COVID-19 vaccine. The CDR3 sequence: CASSPAGEFGTQYF. In nucleotides, the CDR3 is TGTGCCAGCAGCCCAGCCGGGGAGTTTGGGACCCAGTACTTC.